This T cell receptor beta chain is drawn from a study of Graves' ophthalmopathy and Graves' hyperthyroidism. A note on this clonotype: The antigen remains unidentified.

Other autoimmune diseases, uncontrolled infections, pregnancy or lactation ruled patients out of participation. Orbital computed tomography and thyroid ultrasound, along with TRAb, serum thyroxine and clinical symptoms, underpinned diagnosis. There are 17 residues in the CDR3. The trim removed 6 bases at V and 1 base at J, leaving 12 bases unmatched. The germline V gene has CDR1 SGHTA and CDR2 FQGNSA. Study results and caveats: A model of 13 signatures distinguished ophthalmopathy from stable hyperthyroidism at approximately 90% sensitivity and nearly 83% specificity. Thyroid clonotypes that were expanded above 0.001 frequency mostly also appeared in blood.

For repertoire sequencing, the TCR beta CDR3 regions were amplified from RNA transcripts. The library came from an HTBI-primed first-round RT-PCR and a second-round multiplex PCR. TCRdb reprocessed the multiplex PCR reads with MiXCR, giving one entry per CDR3 protein. The sample yields 1 million to 1.3 million distinct CDR3 sequences, 35% to 40% seen once. Sequences were obtained from peripheral blood or thyroid tissue (not recorded which). The clonotype originates from an adult man with Graves' hyperthyroidism. The V call is TRBV7-2, the J call TRBJ2-5, with 9 positions matching TRBD2. The CDR3 nucleotides are TGTGCCAGCAGGCAGAGACTAGCGGACGGCCCCCAAGAGACCCAGTACTTC. Its protein is CASRQRLADGPQETQYF.